The 20 T cell receptor beta chains below all came from one sample that was sequenced in a study of blood T cell repertoires in COVID-19. The repertoire was sequenced with immunoSEQ multiplex PCR; TCRdb's copy has only in-frame clones and lacks some. In the table there are roughly 70,000 clones, 84% of which are singletons. Sequencing used peripheral blood. Every receptor here comes from a woman aged 60-75 years with acute or convalescent COVID-19.

This chain links TRBV19 with TRBJ2-2; perhaps TRBD1 as D (7 bases). V lost 4 bases to trimming and J lost 6 bases, with 18 bases between them. CDR3 length: 16 residues. The germline V gene has CDR1 LNHDA and CDR2 SQIVND (reference sequence). The CDR3 DNA is TGTGCCAGTAGTACCTCAGGGGGGTCCCTCGCCGGGGAGCTGTTTTTT. Its translation: CASSTSGGSLAGELFF. The whole variable domain, filled in from reference TRBV19 and TRBJ2-2, reads DGGITQSPKYLFRKEGQNVTLSCEQNLNHDAMYWYRQDPGQGLRLIYYSQIVNDFQKGDIAEGYSVSREKKESFPLTVTSAQKNPTAFYLCASSTSGGSLAGELFFGEGSRLTVL.

The genes are TRBV10-2 and TRBJ2-7, with a weak D call TRBD1 (5 bases). Trimming took 4 bases from V and 0 from J, leaving 13 bases between them. CDR1 is WSHSY and CDR2 is SAAADI in the germline V gene. CDR3 length: 15 residues. This chain's CDR3 is CASSVEDILSYEQYF. The CDR3 DNA reads as TGCGCCAGCAGTGTCGAGGACATCCTCTCCTACGAGCAGTACTTC.

The table lists this clone with a count of one. The gene calls are TRBV7-2 and TRBJ1-1, with TRBD1 identical over 7 bases. V was clipped by 5 bases and J by 0 bases; unmatched bases: 6. Germline CDR1 reads SGHTA; CDR2 reads FQGNSA. This CDR3 contains 15 residues. In DNA form, the CDR3 reads TGTGCCAGCAGCACCCAGGGACAGTTGAACACTGAAGCTTTCTTT. Protein product: CASSTQGQLNTEAFF.

Only a few counts were recorded for this clone. Other DNA sequences in the same sample also yield this CDR3. The chain links TRBV3-1 (or the pseudogene TRBV3-2) to TRBJ1-2, with TRBD1 as a possible D gene (6 bases). Trimming removed 1 base at V and 2 bases at J, with 11 bases between. The CDR3 consists of 15 residues. Germline CDR1 LGHDT, CDR2 YNNKEL (reference sequence). Here the CDR3 DNA reads TGTGCCAGCAGCCAAGGAGGGGGGGGCAACTATGGCTACACCTTC. It specifies CASSQGGGGNYGYTF.

This rearrangement joins TRBV19 to TRBJ2-2; 8 nucleotides match TRBD1. In germline, CDR1 is LNHDA, CDR2 SQIVND (reference sequence). This CDR3 is 15 amino acids long. V gave up 3 bases and J gave up 4 bases; unmatched junction bases: 4. The CDR3 coding sequence is TGTGCCAGTAGTATTGGGACAGGCAGCACCGGGGAGCTGTTTTTT. This translates into CASSIGTGSTGELFF.

This clone turned up a few times. The chain links TRBV6-4 to TRBJ2-3; 12 bases map to TRBD2. The CDR3 extends over 15 amino acids. Germline CDR1 reads MRHNA; CDR2 reads SNTAGT. Trimming at V came to 4 bases and at J to 2 bases, leaving 1 base not matched to a gene. The CDR3 bases are TGTGCCAGCAGTGCTAGCGGGGGGGCCACAGATACGCAGTATTTT. Translation gives CASSASGGATDTQYF.

This clone showed up just a few times. This chain joins TRBV6-6 and TRBJ2-3; 8 positions agree with TRBD1. Germline values: CDR1 MNHNY, CDR2 SVGAGI (reference sequence). The CDR3 contains 13 residues. The V gene end was trimmed by 8 bases and the J gene end by 6 bases; junction bases not matched to a gene: 7. CDR3 bases: TGTGCCAGCGACAGGGGCATGACGGATACGCAGTATTTT. The encoded protein is CASDRGMTDTQYF.

The J gene is TRBJ2-1, the V gene TRBV6-6; D is perhaps TRBD2 (5 bases). V lost 5 bases and J 3 bases, leaving 11 bases between the germline ends. The germline gives CDR1 MNHNY, CDR2 SVGAGI (reference sequence). The CDR3 totals 14 residues. The CDR3 coding sequence is TGTGCCAGCAGTGGTCGGACTGTCTACAATGAGCAGTTCTTC. Translation: CASSGRTVYNEQFF.

The chain couples TRBV21-1 to TRBJ2-7; TRBD2, the table's D call, lacks a check against the DNA. TRBV21-1 is a pseudogene locus. The CDR3 is made up of 13 amino acids. The CDR3 loop is CASSKDTVYEQYF. The CDR3, as DNA: TGTGCCAGCAGCAAAGATACGGTCTACGAGCAGTACTTC.

This clone was counted between two and nine times. This chain links TRBV18 with TRBJ2-7; 11 bases are shared with TRBD1. Trimming removed 4 bases from V and 5 bases from J; junction bases left unmatched: 4. This CDR3 spans 14 amino acids. The V gene's germline CDR1 is KGHSH and CDR2 LQKENI. Here the CDR3 reads CASSRGQGADEQYF. CDR3 bases: TGTGCCAGCTCACGCGGACAGGGGGCCGACGAGCAGTACTTC. Full variable domain (rest looked up from reference TRBV18 and TRBJ2-7): NAGVMQNPRHLVRRRGQEARLRCSPMKGHSHVYWYRQLPEEGLKFMVYLQKENIIDESGMPKERFSAEFPKEGPSILRIQQVVRGDSAAYFCASSRGQGADEQYFGPGTRLTVT.

This clone showed up many times. The V gene is TRBV27, the J gene TRBJ2-7, with 8 positions matching TRBD1. With 6 bases clipped from V and 4 bases from J, the junction kept 17 bases outside the gene matches. Germline V gene sequence: CDR1 MNHEY, CDR2 SMNVEV (reference sequence). The length of the CDR3 is 17 residues. The CDR3, as DNA: TGTGCCAGCAGCTACTACCCTCCCCCGGGACAGGCGTACGAGCAGTACTTC. This sequence encodes CASSYYPPPGQAYEQYF.

The J gene is TRBJ2-6, the V gene TRBV6-1; D unresolved. Looked up from germline, CDR1 is MNHNS and CDR2 is SASEGT. Trimming took 2 bases from V and 9 from J, leaving 11 bases between them. The CDR3 length is 14 residues. Here the CDR3 DNA reads TGTGCCAGCAGTGAAAACCGTCTAGGCAACGTCCTGACTTTC. The encoded protein is CASSENRLGNVLTF.

V gene TRBV25-1 combines with J gene TRBJ1-1; D gene uncertain. V was cut by 6 bases and J by 0 bases, with 5 bases left in between. The CDR3 runs 12 residues. Germline V lookup: CDR1 MGHDK, CDR2 SYGVNS. CDR3 sequence reads: CASRQMNTEAFF. Here the CDR3 DNA reads TGTGCCAGCAGACAAATGAACACTGAAGCTTTCTTT.

The genes are TRBV6-6 and TRBJ1-1; 10 bases are shared with TRBD1. Germline V CDR1 and CDR2: MNHNY, SVGAGI (reference sequence). The V gene end was trimmed by 6 bases and the J gene end by 2 bases; junction bases not matched to a gene: 6. CDR3 length equals 15 residues. Here the CDR3 DNA reads TGTGCCAGCAGGGGGACAGGGGAGGGAAACACTGAAGCTTTCTTT. Translating it yields CASRGTGEGNTEAFF.

The chain recombines TRBV19 with TRBJ2-2, with 8 positions matching TRBD2. The V and J ends lost 4 bases and 3 bases, in that order; junction bases with no gene match: 7. Germline loops: CDR1 LNHDA, CDR2 SQIVND (reference sequence). This CDR3 is 16 amino acids long. CDR3 DNA: TGTGCCAGTAGTAGATACGGGGGGGATTACACCGGGGAGCTGTTTTTT. This translates into CASSRYGGDYTGELFF.

The count of this clone is one. This rearrangement joins TRBV5-1 to TRBJ1-1, with D maybe TRBD1 (6 bases). With 0 bases removed from V and 1 base from J, the gap between germline ends came to 10 bases. Germline assignment: CDR1 SGHRS and CDR2 YFSETQ. The CDR3 totals 15 residues. CDR3 loop: CASSLVQGQNTEAFF. The CDR3 DNA follows: TGCGCCAGCAGCTTGGTCCAGGGGCAGAACACTGAAGCTTTCTTT. Complete variable domain (other parts from reference TRBV5-1 and TRBJ1-1): KAGVTQTPRYLIKTRGQQVTLSCSPISGHRSVSWYQQTPGQGLQFLFEYFSETQRNKGNFPGRFSGRQFSNSRSEMNVSTLELGDSALYLCASSLVQGQNTEAFFGQGTRLTVV.

The V gene is TRBV9, the J gene TRBJ1-3; tentative D call: TRBD1 (6 bases). The V gene's germline CDR1 is SGDLS and CDR2 YYNGEE. The V and J ends lost 1 base and 0 bases respectively, with 8 bases between them. The length of the CDR3 is 15 residues. The CDR3 nucleotides are TGTGCCAGCAGCGTACAGGGGCGCTCTGGAAACACCATATATTTT. As protein: CASSVQGRSGNTIYF.

The table lists this clone with a few counts. This chain links TRBV18 with TRBJ1-1; TRBD1 matches at 8 bases. J was trimmed by 3 bases and V by 2 bases; bases with no gene match: 11. The CDR3 sequence is 17 residues long. CDR1 KGHSH and CDR2 LQKENI come from the germline V gene. In DNA, the CDR3 is TGTGCCAGCTCACCATCCCTGGACAGGGTATTGGACACTGAAGCTTTCTTT. Translating gives CASSPSLDRVLDTEAFF.

This clone was detected once. The rearrangement joins TRBV19 to TRBJ2-2; TRBD2 agrees at 11 bases. There are 18 residues in the CDR3. V gave up 1 base and J gave up 0 bases; unmatched junction bases: 4. Germline lookup yields CDR1 LNHDA and CDR2 SQIVND (reference sequence). The CDR3 sequence: CASSIGLAGGANTGELFF. The DNA of the CDR3 is TGTGCCAGTAGTATAGGATTAGCGGGGGGGGCGAACACCGGGGAGCTGTTTTTT.

The rearrangement links TRBV6-6 to TRBJ1-5, with no clear D. From germline, CDR1 is MNHNY and CDR2 SVGAGI (reference sequence). V was pared by 7 bases and J by 4 bases, with 8 bases between. The CDR3 length is 12 residues. CDR3 DNA: TGTGCCAGCACGGAGGGAAATCAGCCCCAGCATTTT. It yields the protein CASTEGNQPQHF.